This T cell receptor (beta chain) was sequenced for a study of cytomegalovirus exposure and HLA in healthy donors (dated by TCRdb to the late 2010s). Looking at the study overall: An earlier analysis of approximately 600 of the donors reported roughly 300 Gb of sequence data and 117 million unique TCR beta sequences from about 200 million T cells. In an earlier analysis of 587 of the donors, high-throughput TCR beta sequencing was used to judge whether each TCR beta V gene segment behaved as functional or pseudogenic. Besides the first cohort of 550 to 750 subjects, a separate validation cohort made up of 90 to 150 different subjects was used. Both class I and class II loci were covered by HLA typing, at four-digit resolution. Every discovery cohort repertoire had been produced on one sequencing platform. Donor age, sex, ethnicity and CMV serostatus were collected together with the repertoire data. Using immunosequencing, the study profiled T cell repertoires from 640 or so subjects and related those repertoires to cytomegalovirus serostatus. Among almost 400 genotyped donors of the cohort, an average of approximately 230,000 unique TCR beta nucleotide sequences were sequenced per donor, roughly 20% of them non-productive. Because of strong linkage in the cohort, roughly five DR-DQ haplotypes were treated as single units for association and clustering. A later analysis re-examined previously published TCR beta repertoires from 610 or so donors and added high-resolution HLA genotyping to investigate patterns of TCR occurrence. High-throughput TCR immunosequencing, statistical association of individual TCRs with disease status, and machine learning were combined to predict cytomegalovirus infection status. The number of donors typed differed by locus, with about 629-630 for A, B, C, DRB1 and DQB1, more than 500 for DQA1, under 610 for DPA1, and some 440 for DPB1. In a later genetic analysis, genome-wide SNP genotypes for about three fifths of the roughly 670 donors were used, and that subset was treated as a discovery cohort. The study was designed to test whether signatures of past pathogen exposure could be identified by cataloging public T cell receptors. Roughly 300 gigabases of sequencing data and approximately 93 million unique TCR sequences were included in an early release covering about 620 HLA-typed donors. In the later analysis, no new phenotypic data were used to find candidate immune exposures; instead, reliance was placed on TCR beta sequences and their occurrence across donors. The genetic ancestry cluster associated with self-reported Caucasian donors included roughly 84% of the 300 to 450 genotyped donors. Findings and caveats that apply to the study as a whole: Assigning TCR associations to individual alleles was difficult when HLA alleles, especially DR and DQ, strongly co-occurred. In an earlier analysis of roughly 560 of the donors, most TCR beta V segments were observed in productive rearrangements about 90% or about 30% of the time, broadly matching IMGT annotations. Most CMV-associated TCR beta chains appeared to be HLA-restricted in a later analysis, and the HLA associations seemed to be driven largely by CMV exposure. The classifier was reported to diagnose cytomegalovirus status with high specificity and sensitivity in both the original cohort and the validation cohort. A total of 150 to 200 TCR beta chains were listed by the study as associated with cytomegalovirus. In this cohort, only TCR beta chains were sequenced, and detectable features were limited by the absence of alpha or paired-chain data. A later genetic analysis associated a missense DCLRE1C variant with V-gene and J-gene trimming of TCR beta chains, and an independent cohort replicated the association. A further reported finding was that TCR beta sequences accurately predicted the HLA-A and HLA-B alleles for most subjects in the first cohort. A group of highly shared sequence variants was considered likely to be a technical artifact of the sequencing pipeline. Because HLA typing was unavailable for some donors at each locus, only the typed subset was used in association tests. Because the 87-base-pair reads could not distinguish some IMGT-functional V segments, including TRBV6-2 and TRBV6-3, those segments were excluded. Several of the top co-occurrence clusters appeared to be linked to parvovirus B19, influenza, CMV and Epstein-Barr virus, according to a later analysis. The earlier analysis of 587 of the donors excluded 15 to 20 rarely observed V segments, including chromosome 9 orphons, because counts were too low. The authors suggested that the approach could potentially be generalized to other disease states and immunological phenotypes. Compared with the roughly 700-donor mean, donors in an Asian-associated ancestry cluster had fewer N-insertions in productive TCRs, according to a later genetic analysis. Correlated functional status among segregating V segments might reflect linkage disequilibrium, but an unknown experimental factor could not be ruled out. Immune exposure information for the cohort was limited to CMV serostatus. Across donors, most TCR sequences were observed very rarely, whereas some public TCRs were present in many individuals. In a later analysis, TCR association rates were found to vary across HLA loci, with the most associated TCRs seen for DRB1 alleles and the fewest for HLA-C alleles. Presence/absence analyses assumed roughly uniform sequencing depth across donors, an assumption that may not hold. Compared with equally common non-associated chains, HLA-associated TCR beta chains in a later analysis were more clonally expanded and had lower generation probabilities. In vitro tests confirmed that a few of the cytomegalovirus-associated TCR beta chains recognize cytomegalovirus antigens. In a later analysis, around 17,000 TCR beta sequences were associated with specific HLA alleles at a false discovery rate of 0.05.

The cohort consisted of hundreds of healthy bone marrow donors. Cohort members were all nominally healthy when sampled, although unrecorded immune exposures were likely present. The donor was CMV seropositive and belonged to the group of 250 to 350 seropositive cohort members. Each donor provided a peripheral blood sample, and peripheral blood mononuclear cells were used for TCR beta sequencing. Genomic DNA extraction from the blood cell samples was performed with the Qiagen DNeasy Blood Extraction Kit. This clone was seen more than once but under ten times. Its antigen specificity is not known. No quality values exist for individual bases; no much larger clone is one base distant. The germline V gene yields SGHTA for CDR1 and FQGNSA for CDR2. The CDR3 measures 16 amino acids from cysteine to phenylalanine. Only the CDR3 portion is preserved as DNA: 48 bases, with reading frame beginning at the first base. After removal of 3 bases from V and 3 bases from J, the junction retains 6 bases not matched to a gene.

The library was made by the immunoSEQ multiplex PCR assay. A mixture of 60 forward primers for TCR Vbeta segments and 13 reverse primers for TCR Jbeta segments was used in the multiplex PCR. A multiplex PCR assay on genomic DNA amplified the CDR3 region of rearranged TCR beta genes. The amplified TCR beta libraries were sequenced on the Illumina HiSeq System as 87-base-pair reads. The paper's processing steps were these. Across the 500 to 850 repertoires, a later analysis counted around 80 million unique TCR beta chains, 9 million to 14 million of which were shared by at least two donors. Raw reads were error-corrected and collapsed into unique sequences by a nearest-neighbor algorithm in which closely related sequences were merged to remove PCR and sequencing errors. CDR3 sequences were aligned to IMGT reference sequences to assign V, D and J gene segments. Each retained sequence needed at least a six-nucleotide match to both a V gene segment and a J gene segment. A rearrangement counted as productive if the CDR3 had no stop codons and remained in frame with V and J, and every other rearrangement counted as non-productive. Following IMGT convention, CDR3 was defined as the stretch from the second conserved V-encoded cysteine up to the conserved J-encoded phenylalanine. In an earlier analysis of approximately 500 of the donors, sequences lacking an unambiguous match to a single V gene segment were excluded. In an earlier analysis of approximately 500 of the donors, a V segment was called functional when productive rearrangements were above 56.7%, and segregating when the standard deviation between donors exceeded 5%. A statistical classification framework was built to diagnose cytomegalovirus status from the catalog of TCR beta chain sequences. A later analysis assigned V and J genes by comparing TCR nucleotide sequences with IMGT/GENE-DB human TR gene sequences. A later analysis assigned CDR3 sequences and most-parsimonious VDJ recombination scenarios with the TCRdist pipeline. In a later analysis, each TCR beta chain was defined by its CDR3 amino acid sequence together with its V-gene family, and reads without a unique V-gene family were excluded. In a later analysis, 450 to 600 highly shared, low-generation-probability nucleotide sequences were removed to address suspected cross-contamination and a sequencing artifact. In a later analysis, a clonal expansion index for each public chain was calculated from normalized within-repertoire ranks of inferred template counts. In a later analysis, generation probabilities were computed using a VDJ recombination model fitted to out-of-frame rearrangements, and the results were checked against IGoR. In a later analysis, hypergeometric tests were used to score TCR-TCR, TCR-HLA and TCR-CMV co-occurrence, with a repertoire-size bias correction applied to TCR pairs. In a later analysis, false discovery rates were estimated by permuting HLA or CMV assignments 20 times. In a later analysis, co-occurring TCRs were grouped using DBSCAN, and TCRdist sequence similarity was added for clustering within HLA-allele-positive subsets. For co-occurrence clustering, repertoires with fewer than 30,000 or more than 120,000 public chains were excluded, along with five or six repertoires with anomalous nucleotide sharing. TCRdb obtained this table from immuneACCESS and retained in-frame rearrangements with V and J assigned. These tables miss some clones; where compared with another copy, unresolved V genes account for less than half of the shortfall, and the remainder is unexplained. The V and J calls and clone size come from that table; D and trimming were worked out from the DNA. The sample table lists some 150,000 clones, about three quarters of them with a count of one. The ten largest make up approximately 6% of the sample.

The rearrangement joined TRBV7-2 to TRBJ2-2, and TRBD2 matches 8 of the central bases. This TCR derives from a man aged 40-55 years in good health and CMV-seropositive. Material: PBMCs. CDR3 region: CASSFRAGADTGELFF. DNA sequence: TGTGCCAGCAGCTTCAGAGCGGGAGCGGACACCGGGGAGCTGTTTTTT. This CDR3, with the reference TRBV7-2 and TRBJ2-2 proteins standing in past its ends, gives the full variable domain GAGVSQSPSNKVTEKGKDVELRCDPISGHTALYWYRQSLGQGLEFLIYFQGNSAPDKSGLPSDRFSAERTGGSVSTLTIQRTQQEDSAVYLCASSFRAGADTGELFFGEGSRLTVL.